Presented here are 23 T cell receptor beta chains from one specimen sequenced in a study of human T cells and chemical hapten exposure. Specified time point: patch test 2, 6 weeks after DPC sensitization. Stated treatment: therapeutic diphenylcyclopropenone sensitization with weekly scalp DPC. Each CDR3 protein gets one entry after TCRdb re-called the RACE reads with MiXCR. The repertoire holds approximately 75,000 distinct CDR3 sequences, around 7.9% seen once, with around 3% in the top ten. The sequencing used whole blood, collected in connection with sensitization to the hapten diphenylcyclopropenone (DPC). The receptors stem from a woman in her 50s with alopecia areata. Some clones in this sample may be carry-over from other donors' samples.

This clonotype has only a few counts. This chain links TRBV5-1 with TRBJ1-2, with D unresolved. V was shortened by 3 bases and J by 6 bases, with 12 bases between the two germline ends. CDR1 and CDR2 (germline): SGHRS, YFSETQ. This CDR3 is built from 13 residues. The CDR3 sequence: CASSSTLDHGYTF. For the CDR3, the DNA is TGCGCCAGCAGCTCGACCCTAGATCATGGCTACACCTTC.

The chain links TRBV20-1 to TRBJ1-5; TRBD1 aligns across 7 bases. CDR1 DFQATT and CDR2 SNEGSKA come from the germline V gene (reference sequence). This CDR3 is 14 amino acids long. Trimming took 6 bases from V and 2 from J; bases not matched to a gene: 7. The CDR3 spells CSALDRAGNQPQHF. In nucleotides, the CDR3 is TGCAGTGCCCTCGACAGGGCGGGCAATCAGCCCCAGCATTTT.

Ten or more counts support this clonotype. This chain links TRBV12-3 or TRBV12-4 with TRBJ1-5; 7 bases align to TRBD1. There are 16 residues in the CDR3. V lost 5 bases and J lost 2; bases outside the gene matches: 9. CDR3 loop: CASSPSTGLGNQPQHF. The CDR3 DNA follows: TGTGCCAGCAGTCCCTCGACAGGGCTGGGCAATCAGCCCCAGCATTTT.

The sample holds many counts of this clonotype. The genes are TRBV6-1 and TRBJ2-2, with TRBD2 matching 7 bases. CDR1 is MNHNS and CDR2 is SASEGT in the germline V gene. V shed 4 bases, J shed 5 bases, and the junction held 7 bases outside the gene matches. The CDR3 totals 15 residues. Written as DNA, the CDR3 is TGTGCCAGCAGTGTGCGGGGGAGTGGGACCGGGGAGCTGTTTTTT. Translation gives CASSVRGSGTGELFF.

This clonotype has a count of ten or more. This chain uses TRBV15 with TRBJ2-7; unclear D gene. V dropped 1 base and J dropped 6 bases, with 4 bases sitting between them. The CDR3 has 11 residues. Germline CDR1 LNHNV, CDR2 YYDKDF (reference sequence). The CDR3 DNA sequence: TGTGCCACCAGCAGAGGGGCCGAGCAGTACTTC. This codes for CATSRGAEQYF.

Regarding this clonotype: This may stem from a read error, because a much larger clone lies one nucleotide away. The V call is TRBV7-8, the J call TRBJ1-6, with 7 bases aligning to TRBD1. Germline V gene sequence: CDR1 SGHVS, CDR2 FQNEAQ. The CDR3 has 14 amino acids. The CDR3 sequence is CASSLGGQPLTLNF. CDR3 bases: TGTGCCAGCAGCTTAGGGGGACAGCCGCTAACCCTCAACTTT.

In its sample, this clonotype was seen many times. The chain is built from TRBV6-5 and TRBJ1-6; D gene ambiguous. V was pared by 6 bases and J by 7 bases, with 19 bases between. The CDR3 is 16 amino acids. CDR1 is MNHEY, CDR2 SVGAGI, per germline. The CDR3 DNA is TGTGCCAGCAGCCCGCTTAGGGAGGGAGGAAATTCACCCCTCCACTTT. Its protein is CASSPLREGGNSPLHF.

V gene TRBV10-3 combines with J gene TRBJ2-5; TRBD1 or TRBD2 may be the D gene (7 bases each). Germline V CDR1 and CDR2: ENHRY, SYGVKD. V lost 9 bases and J 1 base, leaving 15 bases between the germline ends. The CDR3 is 14 amino acids. CDR3 DNA sequence: TGTGCCATTCGACAGGGAGGGGCCCAAGAGACCCAGTACTTC. Protein product: CAIRQGGAQETQYF.

This clonotype was detected only a few times. This chain connects TRBV5-1 to TRBJ1-1, with D unclear. CDR3 length equals 13 residues. The V and J ends lost 0 bases and 5 bases respectively, with 8 bases between them. The germline V gene encodes CDR1 SGHRS and CDR2 YFSETQ. DNA of the CDR3: TGCGCCAGCAGCTTGGCCACCCGGACTGAAGCTTTCTTT. The encoded protein is CASSLATRTEAFF. Together with reference TRBV5-1 and TRBJ1-1, the CDR3 gives the full variable domain: KAGVTQTPRYLIKTRGQQVTLSCSPISGHRSVSWYQQTPGQGLQFLFEYFSETQRNKGNFPGRFSGRQFSNSRSEMNVSTLELGDSALYLCASSLATRTEAFFGQGTRLTVV.

This clonotype was counted only a few times. The rearrangement uses TRBV12-3 or TRBV12-4 and TRBJ1-6, with D perhaps matching TRBD1 (6 bases). The V and J ends lost 6 bases and 11 bases respectively, with 17 bases between them. The length of the CDR3 is 14 residues. As DNA, the CDR3 is TGTGCCAGCAGCGCCGGGGGCGTAAATCCACCCCTCCACTTT. It codes for CASSAGGVNPPLHF.

The chain joins TRBV30 to TRBJ2-3; 11 positions match TRBD2. The CDR3 runs 15 residues. The J segment lost 2 bases and the V segment lost 4 bases, leaving 5 bases of the junction unmatched. CDR1 is GTSNPN, CDR2 SVGIG, per germline (reference sequence). The CDR3 loop reads CAWTTGLAVTDTQYF. In nucleotides, the CDR3 is TGTGCCTGGACCACGGGACTAGCGGTCACAGATACGCAGTATTTT.

This clonotype was seen a few times. The chain is built from TRBV20-1 and TRBJ2-1; D is undetermined. Trimming pared 1 base from V and 5 bases from J, leaving 12 bases between. The CDR3 has 14 amino acids. The germline V gene encodes CDR1 DFQATT and CDR2 SNEGSKA (reference sequence). CDR3 nucleotide sequence: TGCAGTGCTAGAGTGCCTGGGATTGACAATGAGCAGTTCTTC. This sequence encodes CSARVPGIDNEQFF.

This clonotype was found a few times. The V call is TRBV12-3 or TRBV12-4, the J call TRBJ1-2; 8 bases match TRBD1. The CDR3 runs to 15 residues. Trimming took 4 bases from V and 7 from J; bases not matched to a gene: 11. Here the CDR3 reads CASSSLPSGGSGYTF. As DNA, the CDR3 is TGTGCCAGCAGTTCCCTACCTTCAGGGGGCTCTGGCTACACCTTC.

This clonotype has just a few counts. V and J are TRBV30 and TRBJ1-1; D is unresolved. Germline CDR1 and CDR2: GTSNPN and SVGIG (reference sequence). This CDR3 has 13 amino acids. Between the trimmed V and J ends, which lost 1 base and 6 bases, there was a span of 12 bases. CDR3 region: CAWSGTARSEAFF. The CDR3 coding sequence is TGTGCCTGGAGTGGGACCGCCAGGTCTGAAGCTTTCTTT.

This clonotype was picked up a small number of times. The chain couples TRBV27 to TRBJ2-6; unclear D gene. CDR3 size: 16 residues. The V gene's germline CDR1 is MNHEY and CDR2 SMNVEV (reference sequence). Trimming took off 7 bases at V and 0 bases at J, with 13 bases between the two ends. For the CDR3, the DNA is TGTGCCAGCACCCTGAAGAGTTCCTCTGGGGCCAACGTCCTGACTTTC. The encoded protein is CASTLKSSSGANVLTF.

This clonotype was detected a few times. This chain connects TRBV5-6 to TRBJ2-7; D may correspond to TRBD1 or TRBD2 (5 bases each). CDR1 and CDR2 from the germline V gene are SGHDT and YYEEEE. This CDR3 is built from 17 residues. Trimming pared 5 bases from V and 1 base from J, leaving 22 bases between. CDR3 sequence: CASRITVGPLNSYEQYF. In DNA form, the CDR3 reads TGTGCCAGCAGAATCACTGTGGGACCGCTAAATTCCTACGAGCAGTACTTC.

This rearrangement joins TRBV11-2 to TRBJ2-2; D is unresolved. The V gene's germline CDR1 is SGHAT and CDR2 FQNNGV. The CDR3 spans 14 residues. V was pared by 5 bases and J by 0 bases, with 7 bases between. The CDR3: CASSLNANTGELFF. CDR3 sequence (DNA): TGTGCCAGCAGCCTCAACGCGAACACCGGGGAGCTGTTTTTT.

The chain uses TRBV2 and TRBJ1-5; the D is unclear. The germline V and J ends were trimmed by 7 bases and 0 bases, with 13 bases remaining between them. The germline V gene has CDR1 SNHLY and CDR2 FYNNEI. The CDR3 has 15 residues. The CDR3 DNA reads TGTGCCAGCACCCAAAAGACGGCTAGCAATCAGCCCCAGCATTTT. Amino acid sequence: CASTQKTASNQPQHF.

The gene calls are TRBV3-1 and TRBJ2-7; D gene unclear. Germline V gene lookup returns CDR1 LGHDT and CDR2 YNNKEL (reference sequence). The CDR3 extends over 11 amino acids. V was pared by 8 bases and J by 6 bases, with 11 bases between. CDR3 sequence (DNA): TGTGCCAGCTCCTCCCCCGGCGAGCAGTACTTC. It is translated as CASSSPGEQYF.

CDR3 nucleotides: TGTGCCAGTAGTCCTGCCGGGACAAACCCCTACAATGAGCAGTTCTTC. This encodes CASSPAGTNPYNEQFF. The gene calls are TRBV19 and TRBJ2-1, with D possibly matching TRBD1 (6 bases). This CDR3 is built from 16 residues. The V and J ends lost 5 bases and 2 bases respectively, with 16 bases between them. Germline values: CDR1 LNHDA, CDR2 SQIVND (reference sequence).

J is TRBJ2-3 and V is TRBV12-3 or TRBV12-4; 8 nucleotides line up with TRBD2. The length of the CDR3 is 16 residues. Trimming took 5 bases from V and 5 from J; bases not matched to a gene: 12. CDR3 in amino acids: CASSVGGAGAGDTQYF. The CDR3, as DNA: TGTGCCAGCAGTGTCGGGGGGGCGGGAGCCGGAGATACGCAGTATTTT.

This clonotype occurred a few times. The chain uses TRBV29-1 and TRBJ2-7, with 8 positions matching TRBD2. J lost 4 bases, V lost 6 bases, and 11 bases had no gene match. The CDR3 is 14 amino acids. The germline V gene encodes CDR1 SQVTM and CDR2 ANQGSEA. CDR3 protein: CSVAGGGEMYEQYF. The CDR3 nucleotides are TGCAGCGTCGCCGGGGGGGGGGAGATGTACGAGCAGTACTTC.

This rearrangement joins TRBV7-9 to TRBJ2-2, with D possibly being TRBD1 or TRBD2 (7 bases each). The CDR3 is 17 amino acids. The germline gives CDR1 SEHNR, CDR2 FQNEAQ (reference sequence). V was pared by 2 bases and J by 3 bases, with 16 bases between. CDR3 nucleotides: TGTGCCAGCAGCTTAAGGGGGGGACAGACATACACCGGGGAGCTGTTTTTT. It specifies CASSLRGGQTYTGELFF. The variable domain in full, completed from reference TRBV7-9 and TRBJ2-2, reads DTGVSQNPRHKITKRGQNVTFRCDPISEHNRLYWYRQTLGQGPEFLTYFQNEAQLEKSRLLSDRFSAERPKGSFSTLEIQRTEQGDSAMYLCASSLRGGQTYTGELFFGEGSRLTVL.